This passage covers 18 T cell receptor beta chains from one sample sequenced in a study of cytomegalovirus exposure and HLA in healthy donors. Both 60 Vbeta primers and 13 Jbeta primers went into the PCR. Using immunoSEQ multiplex PCR, the repertoire was profiled, and TCRdb retains in-frame clones only, with some absent. The sample lists fewer than 70,000 clones, around 70% occurring once. The material sequenced was PBMCs. Receptors were obtained from a male donor in good health and CMV-seropositive.

The rearrangement uses TRBV5-1 and TRBJ2-7, with D maybe TRBD1 (6 bases). Trimming took 2 bases from V and 3 from J, leaving 12 bases between them. This CDR3 has 14 residues. Germline CDR1 is SGHRS and CDR2 is YFSETQ. In DNA form, the CDR3 reads TGCGCCAGCAGCTTTGGTACAGGGTACTACGAGCAGTACTTC. It codes for CASSFGTGYYEQYF.

CDR3 nucleotides: TGCGCCAGCAGTTTCACAGGGGGTTCAGGGGCCAACGTCCTGACTTTC. This sequence encodes CASSFTGGSGANVLTF. This rearrangement joins TRBV5-1 to TRBJ2-6; 8 positions match TRBD1. Trimming removed 5 bases from V and 4 bases from J; junction bases left unmatched: 8. Germline CDR1 is SGHRS and CDR2 is YFSETQ. The CDR3 sequence is 16 residues long.

The chain recombines TRBV11-2 with TRBJ1-3; 8 bases line up with TRBD1. The CDR3 contains 16 residues. With 5 bases clipped from V and 0 bases from J, the junction kept 6 bases outside the gene matches. CDR1 is SGHAT and CDR2 is FQNNGV in the germline V gene. This CDR3 reads CASSRTGPSSGNTIYF. CDR3 in DNA: TGTGCCAGCAGCCGGACAGGGCCTTCCTCTGGAAACACCATATATTTT.

V and J are TRBV9 and TRBJ2-2; D remains ambiguous. The germline V and J ends were trimmed by 4 bases and 5 bases, with 12 bases remaining between them. In germline, CDR1 is SGDLS, CDR2 YYNGEE. The CDR3 runs to 14 residues. CDR3 DNA: TGTGCCAGCAGCCCGAGCCTAGGAACCGGGGAGCTGTTTTTT. Protein product: CASSPSLGTGELFF. Full variable domain (outside the CDR3, taken from reference TRBV9 and TRBJ2-2): DSGVTQTPKHLITATGQRVTLRCSPRSGDLSVYWYQQSLDQGLQFLIQYYNGEERAKGNILERFSAQQFPDLHSELNLSSLELGDSALYFCASSPSLGTGELFFGEGSRLTVL.

The CDR3 nucleotides are TGTGCCAGCTCACCAGTCGATATCGGCGAGCAGTACTTC. It yields the protein CASSPVDIGEQYF. The V call is TRBV18, the J call TRBJ2-7, with D unclear. With 2 bases removed from V and 6 bases from J, the gap between germline ends came to 11 bases. This CDR3 has 13 amino acids. Germline V gives CDR1 KGHSH, CDR2 LQKENI.

Comment on this clone: Mismatch with germline at one junction end may stem from a read error. The CDR3 spells CAGSPSSYNEQFF. CDR3 sequence (DNA): TGTGCCGGCAGCCCTAGCTCCTACAATGAGCAGTTCTTC. The chain employs TRBV27 and TRBJ2-1; D is unresolved. Germline V gene sequence: CDR1 MNHEY, CDR2 SMNVEV (reference sequence). The length of the CDR3 is 13 residues.

The chain combines TRBV5-4 with TRBJ1-1, with TRBD1 matching over 9 bases. This CDR3 contains 13 residues. V dropped 4 bases and J dropped 4; count of bases not matched to a gene: 2. Germline assignment: CDR1 SGHNT and CDR2 YYREEE (reference sequence). CDR3 in DNA: TGTGCCAGCAGCAAGACAGGGGGCACTGAAGCTTTCTTT. Translated: CASSKTGGTEAFF. The full variable domain, with the rest looked up from reference TRBV5-4 and TRBJ1-1, is ETGVTQSPTHLIKTRGQQVTLRCSSQSGHNTVSWYQQALGQGPQFIFQYYREEENGRGNFPPRFSGLQFPNYSSELNVNALELDDSALYLCASSKTGGTEAFFGQGTRLTVV.

The rearrangement joins TRBV18 to TRBJ1-2; no definite D call. The CDR3 consists of 18 residues. With 6 bases removed from V and 2 bases from J, the gap between germline ends came to 25 bases. CDR1 KGHSH and CDR2 LQKENI come from the germline V gene. In nucleotides, the CDR3 is TGTGCCAGCTCCGCCGCCGACATTGGACGGAGGACGAACTATGGCTACACCTTC. Translation gives CASSAADIGRRTNYGYTF.

V and J are TRBV27 and TRBJ1-1; 9 nucleotides align to TRBD1. V lost 5 bases, J lost 9 bases, and 7 bases stayed unmatched. The CDR3 spans 13 residues. Per the germline V gene, CDR1 is MNHEY and CDR2 is SMNVEV (reference sequence). CDR3 in amino acids: CASSNYRGRKAFF. Written as DNA, the CDR3 is TGTGCCAGCAGTAACTACAGGGGGCGCAAAGCTTTCTTT.

The rearrangement joins TRBV5-4 to TRBJ1-3; D call uncertain. Germline V gene sequence: CDR1 SGHNT, CDR2 YYREEE (reference sequence). Between the trimmed V and J ends, which lost 0 bases and 0 bases, there was a span of 7 bases. This CDR3 spans 15 amino acids. CDR3 residues: CASSLAAVSGNTIYF. The CDR3 region has the DNA TGTGCCAGCAGCTTGGCCGCAGTCTCTGGAAACACCATATATTTT.

The V and J genes are TRBV5-4 and TRBJ1-4, with D unclear. The CDR3 consists of 15 residues. Trimming took 4 bases from V and 6 from J, leaving 16 bases between them. Germline assignment: CDR1 SGHNT and CDR2 YYREEE (reference sequence). CDR3 amino acids: CASSPGPGKDEKLFF. The CDR3 coding sequence is TGTGCCAGCAGCCCCGGTCCGGGGAAGGATGAAAAACTGTTTTTT.

The genes are TRBV6-1 and TRBJ2-7, with TRBD2 identical over 13 bases. V lost 6 bases to trimming and J lost 2 bases; unmatched junction nucleotides: 4. CDR3 length: 15 amino acids. CDR1 and CDR2 (germline): MNHNS, SASEGT. CDR3 amino acids: CASRGLAGRTYEQYF. Written as DNA, the CDR3 is TGTGCCAGCAGGGGACTAGCGGGAAGGACCTACGAGCAGTACTTC.

This clone turned up a few times. This sequence joins TRBV18 and TRBJ2-7; 7 bases are a match to TRBD1. V lost 8 bases to trimming and J lost 5 bases; unmatched junction nucleotides: 9. CDR3 length equals 13 residues. The germline V gene has CDR1 KGHSH and CDR2 LQKENI. The CDR3 reads CASTTGERNEQYF. CDR3 bases: TGTGCCAGCACCACAGGGGAAAGGAACGAGCAGTACTTC.

This clone was recorded a few times. The chain employs TRBV4-3 and TRBJ1-1, with a weak D call TRBD1 (6 bases). V dropped 0 bases and J dropped 6 bases, with 29 bases sitting between them. The CDR3 sequence is 20 residues long. The germline V gene encodes CDR1 LGHNA and CDR2 YSLEER. The CDR3 spells CASSQDGTLHQPTPGAEAFF. The CDR3 DNA reads as TGCGCCAGCAGCCAAGATGGGACACTCCACCAACCTACTCCAGGGGCTGAAGCTTTCTTT.

The chain combines TRBV10-3 with TRBJ2-1; 7 positions agree with TRBD1. Germline-derived CDR1 and CDR2 are ENHRY and SYGVKD. The V segment lost 0 bases and the J segment 9 bases; nucleotides outside the gene matches: 11. The CDR3 sequence is 16 residues long. The CDR3 here is CAISESSKGAVVEQFF. CDR3 nucleotide sequence: TGTGCCATCAGTGAGTCGAGTAAGGGGGCGGTCGTTGAGCAGTTCTTC.

J is TRBJ2-2 and V is TRBV9, with a possible D match to TRBD2 (6 bases). Trimming pared 4 bases from V and 4 bases from J, leaving 11 bases between. Germline V gene data show CDR1 as SGDLS and CDR2 as YYNGEE. This CDR3 region has 14 residues. CDR3 bases: TGTGCCAGCAGCCTGAACGGGGGCACCGGGGAGCTGTTTTTT. Encoded protein: CASSLNGGTGELFF.

The V gene is TRBV2, the J gene TRBJ1-1, with D maybe TRBD1 (6 bases). The germline V and J ends were trimmed by 3 bases and 5 bases, with 13 bases remaining between them. The CDR3 totals 14 residues. Germline CDR1 SNHLY, CDR2 FYNNEI. CDR3 DNA sequence: TGTGCCAGCAGTGACCAGGGGCGAGGGACTGAAGCTTTCTTT. It is translated as CASSDQGRGTEAFF.

V is TRBV7-9 and J is TRBJ2-7; D remains ambiguous. Trimming removed 5 bases from V and 0 bases from J, with 8 bases in between. This CDR3 is built from 13 residues. Germline V CDR1 and CDR2: SEHNR, FQNEAQ (reference sequence). CDR3 bases: TGTGCCAGCAGCCCCGGAGCCTCCTACGAGCAGTACTTC. It yields the protein CASSPGASYEQYF.